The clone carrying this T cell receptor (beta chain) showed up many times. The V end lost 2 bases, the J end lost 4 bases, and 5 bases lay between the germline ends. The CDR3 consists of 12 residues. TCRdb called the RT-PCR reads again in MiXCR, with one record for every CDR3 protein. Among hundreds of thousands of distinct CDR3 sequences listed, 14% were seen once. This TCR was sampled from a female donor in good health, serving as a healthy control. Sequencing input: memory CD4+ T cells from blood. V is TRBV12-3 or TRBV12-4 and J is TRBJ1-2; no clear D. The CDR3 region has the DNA TGTGCCAGCAGTTTACAGAGCTATGGCTACACCTTC. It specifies CASSLQSYGYTF.